The clone carrying this TCR beta chain has at least ten counts. Its antigen remains unknown. The data are from a study of T cells in Graves' hyperthyroidism and ophthalmopathy. Notes on the study in general: Researchers report that a 13 V-J model separated ophthalmopathy from stable hyperthyroidism. Before onset, ophthalmopathy was predicted by the model a median roughly 6.8 months earlier. Among clonotypes expanded in thyroid above 0.001, most were also found in blood.

Uncontrolled infection, other autoimmune disease, pregnancy or lactation excluded patients. Amplification of TCR beta CDR3 regions was performed using RNA transcripts as template. Researchers ran a first-round RT-PCR on the TCR CDR3 using the HTBI primer set. TCRdb re-derived calls from the multiplex PCR reads in MiXCR, one entry per CDR3 protein. The sample yields fewer than 450,000 distinct CDR3 sequences, roughly 15% seen once. This receptor was obtained from a woman aged 55 to 70 with Graves' ophthalmopathy. The sequencing sample was made of blood.

The CDR3 bases are TGTGCCAGCAGACGACAGGGGGCGGTTAATGAAAAACTGTTTTTT. Its protein is CASRRQGAVNEKLFF. The V call is TRBV28, the J call TRBJ1-4; 10 positions match TRBD1. The CDR3 has 15 residues. The germline V gene has CDR1 MDHEN and CDR2 SYDVKM. After removal of 6 bases from V and 4 bases from J, the junction contained 5 bases not matched to a gene.